This entry describes one TCR beta chain. Its specificity is not known. The source of the sample is a study of cytomegalovirus exposure and HLA in healthy donors. Amplification used 60 Vbeta primers and 13 Jbeta primers. The protocol was immunoSEQ multiplex PCR, while the TCRdb copy is restricted to in-frame clones and leaves out a portion. This table has 100,000 to 150,000 clones, roughly four fifths appearing once. Points from the study as a whole: Presence/absence analyses treated sequencing depth as roughly uniform across donors. Information on immune exposure was restricted to one variable (CMV serostatus).

The receptor comes from a woman aged 40 to 50 in good health and CMV-seropositive. The sequenced sample was PBMCs.

CDR3 coding DNA: TGTGCCAGCAGCTTAGCCCCCCGACTAGCGCTCCAAGAGACCCAGTACTTC. Protein: CASSLAPRLALQETQYF. The V gene is TRBV7-9, the J gene TRBJ2-5; TRBD2 matches 8 bases. The CDR3 sequence is 17 residues long. The V gene end was trimmed by 0 bases and the J gene end by 1 base; junction bases not matched to a gene: 7. CDR1 is SEHNR, CDR2 FQNEAQ, per germline (reference sequence). Full variable domain (rest looked up from reference TRBV7-9 and TRBJ2-5): DTGVSQNPRHKITKRGQNVTFRCDPISEHNRLYWYRQTLGQGPEFLTYFQNEAQLEKSRLLSDRFSAERPKGSFSTLEIQRTEQGDSAMYLCASSLAPRLALQETQYFGPGTRLLVL.